Sequencing of this TCR beta chain was carried out in a study of molecular identifiers for immune sequencing clone quantification. Study-level background: Replicate experiments divided RNA from 20,000 or 100,000 naive CD8 cells into five parts and sequenced four.

Study outcomes and limitations: Clones of above 20 RNA copies carried over 97% of effector molecules; in naive cells they carried under 1%.

This clonotype was detected ten times or more. Its antigen is as yet unknown. The junction departs from germline at one end; a sequencing error may be responsible. TCRdb re-derived calls from the PCR reads in MiXCR, one entry per CDR3 protein. Of approximately 670,000 distinct CDR3 sequences listed, 15% to 20% are singletons. The length of the CDR3 is 16 residues. Germline V gene sequence: CDR1 SSHAT, CDR2 FNYEAQ (reference sequence). The receptor was isolated from a human donor in good health. Some libraries in this study had Jurkat cell RNA spiked in. The sample consisted of naive CD8+ T cells from blood, with Jurkat cell RNA spiked in. The subset denotes: FACS-sorted CD8+CD4-CCR7+CD45RA+ naive T cells. The chain employs TRBV7-7 and TRBJ2-3, with D possibly called TRBD1 or TRBD2 (6 bases each). The CDR3 coding sequence is TGTGCTAGCAGCTTAGGAGGGGGTCCCGGCACAGATACGCAGTATTTT. Translation gives CASSLGGGPGTDTQYF.